Listed below are T cell receptor beta chains from one sample, sequenced in a study of STAT3 mutations in large granular lymphocyte leukemia. This table comes from immunoSEQ multiplex PCR, and its TCRdb copy is limited to in-frame clones, with some not included. The table shows 30,000 to 35,000 clones, with about 80% occurring only once. The sequenced sample consisted of peripheral blood mononuclear cells. These receptors were obtained from a woman aged 50 to 60 with T-cell large granular lymphocyte leukemia. Some clones in this sample may be carry-over from other donors' samples. Both conserved end residues are part of each CDR3. A D gene is named only where the DNA matches it firmly. Clone size is stated in some rows and not others, as once, few, many or a class when expanded.

TRBJ1-1 | . | . | TRBV25-1 | TGTGCCAGCAGTGATCCTGGGGCCTCGGGCACTGAAGCTTTCTTT | CASSDPGASGTEAFF
TRBJ2-7 | few | . | TRBV7-9 | TGTGCCAGCAGCTTATCCCAGCCCTACGAGCAGTACTTC | CASSLSQPYEQYF
TRBJ2-7 | . | . | TRBV10-3 | TGTGCCATCAAGGAGGCTGGGCTAAACGAGCAGTACTTC | CAIKEAGLNEQYF
TRBJ1-2 | . | . | TRBV7-2 | TGTGCCAGCAGCTTAGGCCCGGGGGACGGCTACACCTTC | CASSLGPGDGYTF
TRBJ1-1 | . | . | TRBV18 | TGTGCCAGCTCACCCTCAGGCGTCACTGAAGCTTTCTTT | CASSPSGVTEAFF
TRBJ1-1 | . | TRBD1 | TRBV7-9 | TGTGCCAGCAGCTCAACGGCAGGGGGCGCGAACACTGAAGCTTTCTTT | CASSSTAGGANTEAFF
TRBJ2-1 | . | TRBD2 | TRBV4-1 | TGCGCCTCCGGGCTAGCGGGAGGAAATGAGCAGTTCTTC | CASGLAGGNEQFF
TRBJ2-7 | . | TRBD1 | TRBV13 | TGTGCCAGCAGCTCGCGGACAGGAGTAGCATACTTC | CASSSRTGVAYF
TRBJ1-4 | . | . | TRBV4-2 | TGTGCCAGCAGCCTCGGGGGGGCAGGAGAAAAACTGTTTTTT | CASSLGGAGEKLFF
TRBJ2-7 | . | . | TRBV5-8 | TGTGCCAGCAGCCCCTCCGGACAGCGACTAGTACAACACTTC | CASSPSGQRLVQHF
TRBJ1-5 | . | . | TRBV10-3 | TGTGCCATCACCGCCGCCGGCAATCAGCCCCAGCATTTT | CAITAAGNQPQHF
TRBJ1-2 | . | . | TRBV7-9 | TGTGCCAGCGAAGCCCGTACAGGAGTCGGCTACACCTTC | CASEARTGVGYTF
TRBJ2-7 | . | . | TRBV27 | TGTGCCAGCAGTTTAGGGTCCGGGATCGCCTACGAGCAGTACTTC | CASSLGSGIAYEQYF
TRBJ2-5 | . | TRBD1 | TRBV7-9 | TGTGCCAGCAGCTTACGGACAGGGGATGGTGAGACCCAGTACTTC | CASSLRTGDGETQYF
TRBJ2-3 | . | . | TRBV19 | TGTGCCAGTAGCCCCTCGGACAGTTCCACAGATACGCAGTATTTT | CASSPSDSSTDTQYF
TRBJ1-1 | . | . | TRBV4-3 | TGCGCCAGCAGCTACCGGGACAACACTGAAGCTTTCTTT | CASSYRDNTEAFF
TRBJ2-1 | . | TRBD1 | TRBV5-1 | TGCGCCAGCAGCCCGGACCGAGGACAGGTGGGGAATGAGCAGTTCTTC | CASSPDRGQVGNEQFF
TRBJ2-5 | . | . | TRBV5-1 | TGCGCCAGCAGCTTTTTAGAGACCCAGTACTTC | CASSFLETQYF
TRBJ2-2 | . | . | TRBV5-1 | TGCGCCAGCAGCCGCTTATTGACGGGGATGACCGGGGAGCTGTTTTTT | CASSRLLTGMTGELFF
TRBJ2-7 | . | . | TRBV7-9 | TGTGCCAGCAGCTTTACAGGGAGGAGCTACGAGCAGTACTTC | CASSFTGRSYEQYF
TRBJ1-4 | . | TRBD1 | TRBV5-1 | TGCGCCAGCAGCCCCGGACAGGGTAATGAAAAACTGTTTTTT | CASSPGQGNEKLFF
TRBJ2-3 | . | . | TRBV5-1 | TGCGCCAGCAGCTGGGGCCCTAGCACAGATACGCAGTATTTT | CASSWGPSTDTQYF
TRBJ2-7 | . | . | TRBV5-1 | TGCGCCAGCAGCTTGGCCTACGAGCAGTACTTC | CASSLAYEQYF
TRBJ1-3 | . | . | TRBV13 | TGTGCCAGCAGCCCAGGCAGGTCTGGAAACACCATATATTTT | CASSPGRSGNTIYF
TRBJ1-5 | . | . | TRBV15 | TGTGCCACCAGCCTTCTCGGGCAGCCCCAGCATTTT | CATSLLGQPQHF
TRBJ2-7 | . | TRBD1 | TRBV4-2 | TGTGCCAGCAGCCCAACTGAGGGACAGGGCCGGTACGAGCAGTACTTC | CASSPTEGQGRYEQYF
TRBJ1-5 | . | . | TRBV18 | TGTGCCAGCTCACCGCGCCGGGCCTTCAATCAGCCCCAGCATTTT | CASSPRRAFNQPQHF
TRBJ1-3 | . | . | TRBV30 | TGTGCCTGGAATTACCGGGACTTGGTCTCTGGAAACACCATATATTTT | CAWNYRDLVSGNTIYF
TRBJ2-1 | . | TRBD2 | TRBV5-6 | TGTGCCAGCAGCTTATCGGCGGGGACTAGCGCCTACAATGAGCAGTTCTTC | CASSLSAGTSAYNEQFF
TRBJ1-2 | . | TRBD1 | TRBV7-9 | TGTGCCAGCAGCTACCGGACAGGAGAAGGCTACACCTTC | CASSYRTGEGYTF
TRBJ2-3 | . | . | TRBV7-9 | TGTGCCAGCAGTCCATCTAGCGTGGGGCAGTATTTT | CASSPSSVGQYF
TRBJ2-7 | few | . | TRBV2 | TGTGCCAGCAGTAAAACCTACGAGCAGTACTTC | CASSKTYEQYF
TRBJ1-5 | . | . | TRBV30 | TGTGCCTGGAGTGTTCCGGGACAAGGGTATCAGCCCCAGCATTTT | CAWSVPGQGYQPQHF
TRBJ1-1 | . | . | TRBV29-1 | TGCAGCGTCACCCGCGCCGTGAACACTGAAGCTTTCTTT | CSVTRAVNTEAFF
TRBJ1-3 | . | TRBD1 | TRBV27 | TGTGCCAGCTGGGACAGAGGCTCTGGAAACACCATATATTTT | CASWDRGSGNTIYF
TRBJ2-5 | . | TRBD2 | TRBV28 | TGTGCCAGCGGCCTAGCGGAACAAGAGACCCAGTACTTC | CASGLAEQETQYF
TRBJ1-5 | . | . | TRBV19 | TGTGCCTCTGGCCCGGGATATGCTAGCAATCAGCCCCAGCATTTT | CASGPGYASNQPQHF
TRBJ2-7 | . | TRBD2 | TRBV11-2 | TGTGCCAGCAGCACTAGGACTAGCGGGCGCTACGAGCAGTACTTC | CASSTRTSGRYEQYF
TRBJ1-2 | few | TRBD1 | TRBV2 | TGTGCCAGCAGGGAACACAGGGGGCCGTACTATGGCTACACCTTC | CASREHRGPYYGYTF
TRBJ1-2 | . | . | TRBV18 | TGTGCCAGCTCACCAGTGGGGAGGGATGGCTACACCTTC | CASSPVGRDGYTF
TRBJ2-2 | . | . | TRBV12-5 | TGTGCTAGTGGACATACAGGGCTGGGTGTGACCGGGGAGCTGTTTTTT | CASGHTGLGVTGELFF
TRBJ2-3 | . | . | TRBV5-1 | TGCGCCAGCACACTTGGGGACTCCACAGATACGCAGTATTTT | CASTLGDSTDTQYF
TRBJ1-1 | . | . | TRBV5-4 | TGTGCCAGCAGCTTGGCGCAGAACACTGAAGCTTTCTTT | CASSLAQNTEAFF
TRBJ2-7 | . | TRBD1 | TRBV5-3 | TGTGCCAGAAGCCCGTTGAGGACAGGGAACGAGCAGTACTTC | CARSPLRTGNEQYF
TRBJ2-7 | . | TRBD1 | TRBV15 | TGTGCCACCAGCAGTGACAGGGCCGAGCAGTACTTC | CATSSDRAEQYF
TRBJ2-1 | . | . | TRBV5-1 | TGCGCCAGCGGTCAAACAGGAGGGCTATTTAATGAGCAGTTCTTC | CASGQTGGLFNEQFF
TRBJ2-3 | . | TRBD1 | TRBV7-9 | TGTGCCAGCAGTTTCTTGACAGGGGGCTCATCCCTTTTT | CASSFLTGGSSLF
TRBJ2-2 | few | TRBD2 | TRBV5-5 | TGTGCCAGCAGCTATTCGAACCGGACTAGCGGGAGGATCACCGGGGAGCTGTTTTTT | CASSYSNRTSGRITGELFF
TRBJ1-2 | . | TRBD1 | TRBV6-6 | TGTGCCAGCAGTTACGGACAGGGCGGAGGCTACACCTTC | CASSYGQGGGYTF
TRBJ1-2 | . | TRBD1 | TRBV5-1 | TGCGCCAGCAGCTCAATACCGGGACAGGGACCATATGGCTACACCTTC | CASSSIPGQGPYGYTF
TRBJ1-1 | . | . | TRBV7-2 | TGTGCCAGCAGCTACTCACGCTCCATGAACACTGAAGCTTTCTTT | CASSYSRSMNTEAFF
TRBJ2-1 | . | TRBD2 | TRBV5-4 | TGTGCCAGCAGTGCTGTAGCGGGAACGGCGAATGAGCAGTTCTTC | CASSAVAGTANEQFF
TRBJ2-3 | . | TRBD2 | TRBV19 | TGTGCCAGTGGGGGGGGACTTCACACAGATACGCAGTATTTT | CASGGGLHTDTQYF